Listed below are T cell receptor beta chains from one sample, sequenced in a study of shared clonotypes between healthy human individuals. Profiled with immunoSEQ multiplex PCR; TCRdb holds only in-frame clones, not every one. Of about 2 million clones in the sample, about 95% were seen once. The material sequenced was naive CD8+ T cells sorted from blood. Receptors were obtained from a man aged 18 to 29 in good health. Both conserved end residues are part of each CDR3. A D gene is named only where the DNA matches it firmly. For some rows the clone size is stated as once, few or many, or as a class when expanded; others skip it.

clone_size j_call d_call v_call cdr3_nt cdr3_aa
. TRBJ2-5 . TRBV6-6 TGTGCCAGCAGTTACTGGGCAGGGAGCGTCCAAGAGACCCAGTACTTC CASSYWAGSVQETQYF
. TRBJ2-7 TRBD1 TRBV19 TGTGCCAGTAAACAATCACAGGGACAGGCCGAGAACTACGAGCAGTACTTC CASKQSQGQAENYEQYF
. TRBJ2-2 TRBD2 TRBV5-1 TGCGCCAGCAGCGGGGGACTAGCGGGAGCGAACACCGGGGAGCTGTTTTTT CASSGGLAGANTGELFF
. TRBJ1-3 . TRBV30 TGTGCCTGGAGTTCGGGGGTCCCTGGAAACACCATATATTTT CAWSSGVPGNTIYF
. TRBJ2-1 . TRBV27 TGTGCCAGCAGTTTTGGCCGGCGGCTCTCCTACAATGAGCAGTTCTTC CASSFGRRLSYNEQFF
once TRBJ1-3 . TRBV6-1 TGTGCCAGCAGTGAAAGTGTGGCCTCTGGAAACACCATATATTTT CASSESVASGNTIYF
. TRBJ1-2 . TRBV27 TGTGCCAGCAGTTTGGCGGGTTCTGACTATGGCTACACCTTC CASSLAGSDYGYTF
. TRBJ2-2 . TRBV27 TGTGCCAGCAGCCCCCCCGCGAGGATCACGGACACCGGGGAGCTGTTTTTT CASSPPARITDTGELFF
. TRBJ1-4 . TRBV5-6 TGTGCCAGCAGCTTGGTAATGGGGGGCGGAATGTTTTTT CASSLVMGGGMFF
once TRBJ2-1 . TRBV10-3 TGTGCCATCGGGACTGGATCCTTAGATGAGCAGTTCTTC CAIGTGSLDEQFF
. TRBJ2-7 TRBD2 TRBV5-1 TGCGCCAGCAGCTATTCCGGGACTAGCGCTATCTACGAGCAGTACTTC CASSYSGTSAIYEQYF
. TRBJ2-6 . TRBV27 TGTGCCAGCAGTTTGAATCGGAGGGGGGCCAACGTCCTGACTTTC CASSLNRRGANVLTF
. TRBJ2-7 . TRBV2 TGTGCCAGCTCATACCAGGGGAACTACGAGCAGTACTTC CASSYQGNYEQYF
. TRBJ2-7 TRBD2 TRBV13 TGTGCCAGCAGCTTAGGCGGTAGCGGGGGGTTCTACGAGCAGTACTTC CASSLGGSGGFYEQYF
. TRBJ1-1 TRBD1 TRBV19 TGTGCCAGTACCCCACAGGGGGTGAGCACTGAAGCTTTCTTT CASTPQGVSTEAFF
. TRBJ2-7 . TRBV9 TGTGCCAGCAGCGTAGGTGGCGACCCCTACGAGCAGTACTTC CASSVGGDPYEQYF
. TRBJ2-5 . TRBV11-2 TGTGCCAGCCGAGGGGGGATGGGGGAGACCCAGTACTTC CASRGGMGETQYF
once TRBJ2-5 . TRBV6-5 TGTGCCAGCAGTTACATTGAGCGCGGCCAAGAGACCCAGTACTTC CASSYIERGQETQYF
. TRBJ2-7 . TRBV27 TGTGCCAGCAGTTTAGCGGCGCGGTCGGGGGAGCAGTACTTC CASSLAARSGEQYF
once TRBJ2-7 . TRBV7-6 TGTGCCAGCAGCTTAACCTTGGCAGGGGAGGACGAGCAGTACTTC CASSLTLAGEDEQYF
. TRBJ2-1 . TRBV4-1 TGCGCCAGCAGCACAAACGGACCCGACAACAATGAGCAGTTCTTC CASSTNGPDNNEQFF
. TRBJ2-2 TRBD1 TRBV7-9 TGTGCCAGCAGCTTGTTGACAGGGGGCAAGGTCGGGGAGCTGTTTTTT CASSLLTGGKVGELFF
few TRBJ1-5 . TRBV5-6 TGTGCCAGCAGCTTGGGAGGGAGCAATCAGCCCCAGCATTTT CASSLGGSNQPQHF
. TRBJ2-2 . TRBV6-5 TGTGCCAGCAGTTGGGCCCCAGACCGGGAGCTGTTTTTT CASSWAPDRELFF
. TRBJ2-1 . TRBV7-9 TGTGCCAGCAGCTTCGGGGATGGTGAGCAGTTCTTC CASSFGDGEQFF
once TRBJ1-2 . TRBV14 TGTGCCAGCAGCCATAACAGGGTTGGCTACACCTTC CASSHNRVGYTF
. TRBJ1-2 . TRBV4-3 TGCGCCAGCAGCCAAGAGAACGGCCTGAGTGGTGGCTACACCTTC CASSQENGLSGGYTF
. TRBJ1-3 . TRBV19 TGTGCCAGTAGTGCTGAGCCTGGAAACACCATATATTTT CASSAEPGNTIYF
. TRBJ2-1 . TRBV7-8 TGTGCCAGCAGCTTATCGCAGGGAATCTACAATGAGCAGTTCTTC CASSLSQGIYNEQFF
. TRBJ2-5 . TRBV28 TGTGCCATTCGAGGATGGGGGGAAGAGACCCAGTACTTC CAIRGWGEETQYF
. TRBJ2-7 . TRBV2 TGTGCCAGCAGTGAACCCCGCGAGCAGTACTTC CASSEPREQYF
. TRBJ2-3 . TRBV7-2 TGTGCCAGCAGCTTGGCAGATACGCAGTATTTT CASSLADTQYF
. TRBJ2-7 TRBD2 TRBV18 TGTGCCAGCTCAGCTGGTCCGGGACTAGCATCCTACGAGCAGTACTTC CASSAGPGLASYEQYF
. TRBJ2-7 . TRBV28 TGTGCCAGCAGTTCGAGTTTGGGGGACGAGCAGTACTTC CASSSSLGDEQYF
. TRBJ2-7 TRBD2 TRBV13 TGTGCCAGCAGCCCGAGACTAGCGGGAGACGAGCAGTACTTC CASSPRLAGDEQYF
. TRBJ2-1 . TRBV14 TGTGCCAGCAGCGCCAACCCAGGCAATAACCACAATGAGCAGTTCTTC CASSANPGNNHNEQFF
. TRBJ2-7 . TRBV7-8 TGTGCCAGCAGCCCTATGGACAGAAACTACGAGCAGTACTTC CASSPMDRNYEQYF